The next 30 T cell receptor beta chains were all read from a single sample in a study of vaccination effects on CD4 cells after COVID-19. Sequenced by immunoSEQ multiplex PCR; TCRdb stores in-frame clones only, minus some. The sample shows some 30,000 clones, 83% of them seen only once. Their cognate antigens are unknown. ViraFEST assay sequencing came after antigen-specific CD4+ T cells were expanded with viral peptide pools. CD4+ T cells were isolated after about eleven days of culture. Vaccine administered to participants consisted of two doses of either BNT162b2 or mRNA-1273. The sequences come from CD4+ T cells from PBMCs cultured with HCoV-NL63 spike peptides, collected after COVID-19 vaccination. The receptors shown here come from a human donor who received a COVID-19 vaccine. Some clones in this sample may be carry-over from other donors' samples.

This rearrangement joins TRBV7-9 to TRBJ2-5; the match to TRBD2 covers 7 bases. Germline CDR1 is SEHNR and CDR2 is FQNEAQ (reference sequence). With 0 bases clipped from V and 4 bases from J, the junction kept 2 bases outside the gene matches. The CDR3 loop spans 14 amino acids. The CDR3 DNA sequence: TGTGCCAGCAGCTTAGCGGGGGGGAGAGAGACCCAGTACTTC. Its translation is CASSLAGGRETQYF.

CDR3 sequence: CASSPSVWSGANVLTF. DNA for the CDR3: TGCGCCAGCAGCCCCTCGGTTTGGTCGGGGGCCAACGTCCTGACTTTC. The chain couples TRBV5-1 to TRBJ2-6; D not resolved. The CDR3 is 16 residues long. Germline loops: CDR1 SGHRS, CDR2 YFSETQ. V gave up 4 bases and J gave up 4 bases, with 15 bases separating them.

The rearrangement links TRBV7-9 to TRBJ1-4; TRBD1 matches 11 bases. CDR1 and CDR2 (germline): SEHNR, FQNEAQ (reference sequence). After removal of 6 bases from V and 10 bases from J, the junction contained 7 bases not matched to a gene. The CDR3 is 14 residues long. The DNA for the CDR3 is TGTGCCAGCAGTCGCCCGGGACAGGGGGGAAAACTGTTTTTT. This codes for CASSRPGQGGKLFF. Complete variable domain (other parts from reference TRBV7-9 and TRBJ1-4): DTGVSQNPRHKITKRGQNVTFRCDPISEHNRLYWYRQTLGQGPEFLTYFQNEAQLEKSRLLSDRFSAERPKGSFSTLEIQRTEQGDSAMYLCASSRPGQGGKLFFGSGTQLSVL.

This clone was seen a single time. This rearrangement joins TRBV7-2 to TRBJ2-6; D is undetermined. The germline V gene encodes CDR1 SGHTA and CDR2 FQGNSA. The V gene lost 10 bases and the J gene lost 2 bases, with 15 bases spanning the gap. This CDR3 region has 15 residues. This CDR3 reads CAITLGAAGANVLTF. CDR3 sequence (DNA): TGTGCCATCACCCTGGGCGCGGCTGGGGCCAACGTCCTGACTTTC. The full variable domain, with the rest looked up from reference TRBV7-2 and TRBJ2-6, is GAGVSQSPSNKVTEKGKDVELRCDPISGHTALYWYRQSLGQGLEFLIYFQGNSAPDKSGLPSDRFSAERTGGSVSTLTIQRTQQEDSAVYLCAITLGAAGANVLTFGAGSRLTVL.

The chain uses TRBV9 and TRBJ2-1; 9 nucleotides line up with TRBD1. V trimming: 3 bases; J trimming: 4 bases; junction bases outside the gene matches: 5. The germline gives CDR1 SGDLS, CDR2 YYNGEE. This CDR3 is 15 amino acids long. The CDR3 sequence: CASSGDRALYNEQFF. In DNA form, the CDR3 reads TGTGCCAGCAGCGGGGACAGGGCGCTATACAATGAGCAGTTCTTC.

The V call is TRBV18, the J call TRBJ2-7; the D gene could be TRBD1 or TRBD2 (5 bases each). From germline, CDR1 is KGHSH and CDR2 LQKENI. Trimming shortened V by 4 bases and J by 6 bases, and 13 bases separated the two germline ends. The CDR3 covers 13 residues. The CDR3 sequence: CASSLGTPREQYV. CDR3 nucleotides: TGTGCCAGCTCACTGGGGACCCCCCGCGAGCAGTACGTC.

This clone was counted a single time. The chain has TRBV6-5 and TRBJ2-3, with a weak D call TRBD2 (5 bases). This CDR3 is 15 amino acids long. The V gene lost 2 bases and the J gene lost 4 bases, with 13 bases spanning the gap. The germline CDR1 and CDR2 sequences are MNHEY and SVGAGI. The CDR3: CASSYRGIFADTQYF. Here the CDR3 DNA reads TGTGCCAGCAGTTACCGGGGAATCTTTGCAGATACGCAGTATTTT.

The V and J genes are TRBV5-1 and TRBJ1-5, with TRBD1 identical over 11 bases. With V trimmed by 1 base and J by 1 base, 7 bases remained unmatched. Per germline, CDR1 SGHRS and CDR2 YFSETQ. The length of the CDR3 is 18 residues. The CDR3 loop reads CASSLTQGQGVSNQPQHF. CDR3 in DNA: TGCGCCAGCAGCTTGACCCAGGGACAGGGGGTGAGCAATCAGCCCCAGCATTTT. Using reference TRBV5-1 and TRBJ1-5 for the parts outside the CDR3, the full variable domain is KAGVTQTPRYLIKTRGQQVTLSCSPISGHRSVSWYQQTPGQGLQFLFEYFSETQRNKGNFPGRFSGRQFSNSRSEMNVSTLELGDSALYLCASSLTQGQGVSNQPQHFGDGTRLSIL.

The genes are TRBV7-2 and TRBJ2-7; D is tentatively TRBD1 or TRBD2 (7 bases each). CDR1 SGHTA and CDR2 FQGNSA come from the germline V gene. Trimming took off 2 bases at V and 2 bases at J, with 13 bases between the two ends. This CDR3 is built from 15 residues. The CDR3 loop is CASSLSGTVTYEQYF. In DNA form, the CDR3 reads TGTGCCAGCAGCTTAAGCGGGACAGTGACCTACGAGCAGTACTTC.

The chain carries TRBV6-6 and TRBJ2-1; either TRBD1 or TRBD2 may fit D (5 bases each). Germline V lookup: CDR1 MNHNY, CDR2 SVGAGI (reference sequence). This CDR3 has 14 residues. V lost 0 bases and J 7 bases, leaving 10 bases between the germline ends. CDR3 in DNA: TGTGCCAGCAGTTACTCCGGGACGCAGAATGAGCAGTTCTTC. Translating it yields CASSYSGTQNEQFF.

The rearrangement links TRBV4-1 to TRBJ2-5; 13 bases align to TRBD2. V lost 0 bases, J lost 1 base, and 5 bases stayed unmatched. CDR1 and CDR2 from the germline V gene are MGHRA and YSYEKL. The CDR3 totals 18 residues. The CDR3 region is CASSQEALAGGRQETQYF. Written as DNA, the CDR3 is TGCGCCAGCAGCCAAGAGGCACTAGCGGGGGGGCGCCAAGAGACCCAGTACTTC.

This clone was seen only a few times. This chain connects TRBV5-1 to TRBJ2-5, with a possible D match to TRBD1 (5 bases). With 1 base removed from V and 5 bases from J, the gap between germline ends came to 15 bases. Germline loops: CDR1 SGHRS, CDR2 YFSETQ. The CDR3 totals 15 residues. CDR3 in DNA: TGCGCCAGCAGCTTGTATCCCCAGGGCGGCGAGACCCAGTACTTC. It is translated as CASSLYPQGGETQYF.

The chain carries TRBV4-1 and TRBJ1-2, with a tentative D call TRBD1 (6 bases). Looked up from germline, CDR1 is MGHRA and CDR2 is YSYEKL. The CDR3 loop spans 16 amino acids. V gave up 4 bases and J gave up 0 bases, with 15 bases separating them. CDR3 coding DNA: TGCGCCAGCAGCCGCCGGGACACAAGTCCTAACTATGGCTACACCTTC. Translation gives CASSRRDTSPNYGYTF.

The J gene is TRBJ1-2, the V gene TRBV27, with 8 bases matching TRBD1. Germline CDR1 is MNHEY and CDR2 is SMNVEV (reference sequence). This CDR3 is built from 14 residues. With 6 bases clipped from V and 6 bases from J, the junction kept 9 bases outside the gene matches. DNA of the CDR3: TGTGCCAGCAGCCCCCCAGGACAGGGTAATGGCTACACCTTC. This codes for CASSPPGQGNGYTF.

The chain combines TRBV28 with TRBJ1-5; 9 nucleotides line up with TRBD1. The germline gives CDR1 MDHEN, CDR2 SYDVKM. The CDR3 spans 14 residues. Trimming cost V 5 bases and J 6 bases; bases outside gene matches: 5. The CDR3 DNA reads as TGTGCCAGCAGTATTACAGGGGGCGTTCAGCCCCAGCATTTT. It is translated as CASSITGGVQPQHF.

This clone has only one observation. CDR3 DNA: TGTGCCAGCACAACGACGGGCGGGGAGACCCAGTACTTC. Its translation: CASTTTGGETQYF. The rearrangement links TRBV18 to TRBJ2-5, with a tentative D call TRBD2 (5 bases). V was cut by 8 bases and J by 5 bases, with 15 bases left in between. Germline assignment: CDR1 KGHSH and CDR2 LQKENI. The CDR3 contains 13 residues.

The chain carries TRBV13 and TRBJ1-2; D perhaps matches TRBD1 (5 bases). From germline, CDR1 is PRHDT and CDR2 FYEKMQ (reference sequence). The CDR3 extends over 16 amino acids. V was shortened by 5 bases and J by 3 bases, with 19 bases between the two germline ends. The CDR3 reads CASSPSRLREDYGYTF. The CDR3, as DNA: TGTGCCAGCAGCCCCTCCCGCCTCAGGGAAGACTATGGCTACACCTTC.

The chain uses TRBV7-2 and TRBJ1-2, with 7 bases identical to TRBD1. The germline gives CDR1 SGHTA, CDR2 FQGNSA. CDR3 length: 14 residues. The ends lost 5 bases at V and 8 bases at J; junction bases unmatched: 11. In nucleotides, the CDR3 is TGTGCCAGCAGCATTAGTACAGGGGAGGGAGGCTACACCTTC. Translation gives CASSISTGEGGYTF.

V usage is TRBV9 and J usage is TRBJ2-2; 8 bases match TRBD1. This CDR3 region has 16 residues. The germline CDR1 and CDR2 sequences are SGDLS and YYNGEE. The V gene end was trimmed by 4 bases and the J gene end by 0 bases; junction bases not matched to a gene: 5. The CDR3 region has the DNA TGTGCCAGCAGCCCTCGACAGGGGACGAACACCGGGGAGCTGTTTTTT. Its translation: CASSPRQGTNTGELFF.

This clone was picked up a small number of times. V and J are TRBV10-3 and TRBJ1-6, with D possibly being TRBD1 (5 bases). CDR1 and CDR2 from the germline V gene are ENHRY and SYGVKD. Trimming took off 0 bases at V and 9 bases at J, with 15 bases between the two ends. The CDR3 contains 16 residues. CDR3 nucleotides: TGTGCCATCAGTGAGTCGGCAGGGTACCTTAGTTCACCCCTCCACTTT. Residues: CAISESAGYLSSPLHF.

This chain uses TRBV6-2 or TRBV6-3 with TRBJ2-4; D is unclear. The CDR3 runs to 15 residues. Germline V gives CDR1 MNHEY, CDR2 SVGEGT. V lost 3 bases and J 0 bases, leaving 9 bases between the germline ends. This CDR3 is CASSYPEIAKNIQYF. The DNA for the CDR3 is TGTGCCAGCAGTTATCCAGAAATAGCCAAAAACATTCAGTACTTC.

The chain joins TRBV10-1 to TRBJ2-5; either TRBD1 or TRBD2 may fit D (6 bases each). V was cut by 3 bases and J by 2 bases, with 7 bases left in between. There are 13 residues in the CDR3. Germline V lookup: CDR1 WNHNN, CDR2 SYGVQD (reference sequence). The CDR3 DNA follows: TGCGCCAGCAGTGAAGGGGGGCAAGAGACCCAGTACTTC. Translated: CASSEGGQETQYF.

This clone was seen more than once but under ten times. The V call is TRBV5-6, the J call TRBJ1-6; a weak D match, TRBD1 (5 bases). Germline V gene lookup returns CDR1 SGHDT and CDR2 YYEEEE. V was clipped by 3 bases and J by 8 bases, with 18 bases between them. The CDR3 consists of 16 residues. In DNA form, the CDR3 reads TGTGCCAGCAGCTCCAGGGATCCCGACGGGGATTCACCCCTCCACTTT. Protein sequence: CASSSRDPDGDSPLHF. The whole variable domain, remainder taken from reference TRBV5-6 and TRBJ1-6, is DAGVTQSPTHLIKTRGQQVTLRCSPKSGHDTVSWYQQALGQGPQFIFQYYEEEERQRGNFPDRFSGHQFPNYSSELNVNALLLGDSALYLCASSSRDPDGDSPLHFGNGTRLTVT.

The chain has TRBV10-2 and TRBJ1-6; D might be TRBD1 (6 bases). Germline V gives CDR1 WSHSY, CDR2 SAAADI. V was pared by 6 bases and J by 9 bases, with 9 bases between. The CDR3 contains 12 residues. CDR3 DNA: TGCGCCAGCAGCCCAGGGGCTTCACCCCTCCACTTT. Translation gives CASSPGASPLHF.

This clone appeared a single time. J is TRBJ1-1 and V is TRBV18; D perhaps matches TRBD1 (6 bases). CDR3 length: 16 residues. Looked up from germline, CDR1 is KGHSH and CDR2 is LQKENI. V was cut by 3 bases and J by 0 bases, with 14 bases left in between. CDR3 sequence reads: CASSPNTGFMNTEAFF. CDR3 coding DNA: TGTGCCAGCTCACCGAATACAGGGTTTATGAACACTGAAGCTTTCTTT.

V is TRBV6-6 and J is TRBJ1-2; D is uncertain. Trimming took off 0 bases at V and 3 bases at J, with 11 bases between the two ends. The CDR3 has 15 amino acids. Germline lookup yields CDR1 MNHNY and CDR2 SVGAGI (reference sequence). The DNA of the CDR3 is TGTGCCAGCAGTTACTCGGGAGGGCACCACTATGGCTACACCTTC. This codes for CASSYSGGHHYGYTF.

The chain carries TRBV7-3 and TRBJ2-3, with 12 bases lining up with TRBD2. The CDR3 loop spans 18 amino acids. Germline V gene sequence: CDR1 SGHTA, CDR2 FQGTGA. The ends lost 1 base at V and 0 bases at J; junction bases unmatched: 5. Here the CDR3 DNA reads TGTGCCAGCAGCTTAAAGGCTAGCGGGGGGGCCAGCACAGATACGCAGTATTTT. Amino acids: CASSLKASGGASTDTQYF.

J is TRBJ1-2 and V is TRBV6-5; a possible D gene is TRBD1 (5 bases). Germline CDR1 and CDR2: MNHEY and SVGAGI. There are 16 residues in the CDR3. Trimming shortened V by 4 bases and J by 5 bases, and 20 bases separated the two germline ends. The CDR3 reads CASSFDTTGGIYGYTF. The CDR3 DNA sequence: TGTGCCAGCAGTTTCGACACGACTGGGGGGATATATGGCTACACCTTC.

CDR3 in amino acids: CASSLDPQSSYEQYV. In nucleotides, the CDR3 is TGCGCCAGCAGCTTGGATCCCCAAAGCTCCTACGAGCAGTACGTC. The chain is built from TRBV5-1 and TRBJ2-7; no firm D call. CDR1 is SGHRS, CDR2 YFSETQ, per germline. Trimming left V 0 bases short and J 0 bases short, with 10 bases between. CDR3 length equals 15 residues.

This sequence joins TRBV5-1 and TRBJ2-3; 10 bases map to TRBD2. Per germline, CDR1 SGHRS and CDR2 YFSETQ. The CDR3 runs to 16 residues. Trimming removed 4 bases from V and 4 bases from J; junction bases left unmatched: 9. The CDR3 DNA reads as TGCGCCAGCAGCGCCCAGGGGACTAGCGCCTCAGATACGCAGTATTTT. Protein: CASSAQGTSASDTQYF.